A single sample gave rise to the 15 T cell receptor beta chains below, sequenced in a study of identical twins. TCRdb re-analysed the 5' RACE reads in MiXCR, keeping a single row per CDR3 protein. Of hundreds of thousands of distinct CDR3 sequences listed, 15% to 20% are singletons. A further study also used this sample, focusing on T cells expressing NK-cell markers.

The material sequenced was PBMCs. All receptors derive from a woman aged 18-29 years in good health.

This clonotype was found a few times. This chain links TRBV18 with TRBJ2-5, with D possibly being TRBD2 (5 bases). Germline lookup yields CDR1 KGHSH and CDR2 LQKENI. V was clipped by 3 bases and J by 5 bases, with 10 bases between them. This CDR3 has 13 residues. CDR3 sequence: CASSPERVETQYF. DNA for the CDR3: TGTGCCAGCTCACCCGAGAGGGTCGAGACCCAGTACTTC.

A few counts support this clonotype. The J gene is TRBJ1-1, the V gene TRBV7-6; D may be TRBD1 (5 bases). CDR3 size: 14 residues. V shed 5 bases and J shed 5 bases, with 15 bases lying between them. Germline V gene lookup returns CDR1 SGHVS and CDR2 FNYEAQ. CDR3 residues: CASSPGGGRTEAFF. Written as DNA, the CDR3 is TGTGCCAGCAGCCCCGGGGGAGGGAGGACTGAAGCTTTCTTT. Variable domain in full (rest from reference TRBV7-6 and TRBJ1-1): GAGVSQSPRYKVTKRGQDVALRCDPISGHVSLYWYRQALGQGPEFLTYFNYEAQQDKSGLPNDRFSAERPEGSISTLTIQRTEQRDSAMYRCASSPGGGRTEAFFGQGTRLTVV.

This chain joins TRBV7-2 and TRBJ2-7; D is uncertain. Trimming removed 4 bases from V and 3 bases from J, with 13 bases in between. This CDR3 region has 14 residues. The germline gives CDR1 SGHTA, CDR2 FQGNSA. The CDR3 reads CASSSPIRNYEQYF. The CDR3 region has the DNA TGTGCCAGCAGCTCCCCAATTCGCAACTACGAGCAGTACTTC.

A few counts support this clonotype. The gene calls are TRBV12-3 or TRBV12-4 and TRBJ2-3, with 9 bases aligning to TRBD1. This CDR3 comprises 15 residues. V shed 6 bases and J 4 bases; nucleotides not matched to a gene: 8. The CDR3 DNA reads as TGTGCCAGCAGCCCGGGACAGGGTTTTTCAGATACGCAGTATTTT. This encodes CASSPGQGFSDTQYF.

A few counts support this clonotype. The chain couples TRBV6-5 to TRBJ1-1, with D possibly matching TRBD1 (6 bases). This CDR3 has 15 residues. Germline V gives CDR1 MNHEY, CDR2 SVGAGI. Trimming removed 2 bases from V and 5 bases from J, with 15 bases in between. The DNA of the CDR3 is TGTGCCAGCAGTTACGCCTCTCGGGACAAAACTGAAGCTTTCTTT. Its protein product is CASSYASRDKTEAFF.

V usage is TRBV12-3 or TRBV12-4 and J usage is TRBJ1-5, with a tentative D call TRBD1 (6 bases). The CDR3 runs 14 residues. The V and J ends lost 7 bases and 0 bases respectively, with 10 bases between them. CDR3 bases: TGTGCCAGCATCCAGGGGTTTAGCAATCAGCCCCAGCATTTT. Amino acid sequence: CASIQGFSNQPQHF.

The chain is built from TRBV11-3 and TRBJ2-2; D is possibly TRBD2 (6 bases). The CDR3 spans 16 residues. Trimming shortened V by 4 bases and J by 8 bases, and 20 bases separated the two germline ends. Per the germline V gene, CDR1 is SGHNT and CDR2 is YENEEA. The CDR3 DNA follows: TGTGCCAGCAGCTCTCCGATCCAGCGGGTCCAGGGGGAGCTGTTTTTT. Translation gives CASSSPIQRVQGELFF.

The sample holds a few counts of this clonotype. This chain uses TRBV20-1 with TRBJ2-1, with unresolved D. Germline V gene lookup returns CDR1 DFQATT and CDR2 SNEGSKA (reference sequence). Trimming shortened V by 5 bases and J by 2 bases, and 13 bases separated the two germline ends. The CDR3 extends over 14 amino acids. CDR3 bases: TGCAGTGCTTCCGACCCTTTCACCTACAATGAGCAGTTCTTC. Protein sequence: CSASDPFTYNEQFF.

This CDR3 reads CASTGPQNEQFF. The CDR3 DNA is TGTGCCAGCACCGGACCCCAAAATGAGCAGTTCTTC. The chain joins TRBV6-6 to TRBJ2-1, with D unresolved. Trimming took 7 bases from V and 7 from J, leaving 11 bases between them. CDR3 size: 12 residues. The V gene's germline CDR1 is MNHNY and CDR2 SVGAGI (reference sequence).

The table lists this clonotype with a few counts. This sequence joins TRBV20-1 and TRBJ2-2, with a possible D match to TRBD1 (5 bases). V dropped 2 bases and J dropped 0 bases, with 10 bases sitting between them. CDR1 and CDR2 (germline): DFQATT, SNEGSKA (reference sequence). The CDR3 has 15 residues. CDR3 protein: CSARRQGTNTGELFF. CDR3 DNA sequence: TGCAGTGCTAGAAGGCAGGGAACGAACACCGGGGAGCTGTTTTTT.

This clonotype was recorded at least ten times. The rearrangement links TRBV20-1 to TRBJ1-2; tentative D call: TRBD1 (5 bases). The V end was cut by 0 bases, the J end by 7 bases, with 12 bases between. CDR3 size: 13 residues. Germline V lookup: CDR1 DFQATT, CDR2 SNEGSKA (reference sequence). The CDR3 nucleotides read TGCAGTGCTAGAGATCTCGGGGGTCCTGGCTACACCTTC. Protein sequence: CSARDLGGPGYTF.

The V gene is TRBV18, the J gene TRBJ1-5; D gene unclear. The V end lost 4 bases, the J end lost 9 bases, and 13 bases lay between the germline ends. The CDR3 is 13 residues long. CDR1 KGHSH and CDR2 LQKENI come from the germline V gene. CDR3 protein: CASSRGRPWPQHF. The DNA of the CDR3 is TGTGCCAGCTCACGAGGCAGGCCATGGCCCCAGCATTTT.

The chain couples TRBV29-1 to TRBJ2-5, with D perhaps TRBD2 (5 bases). V lost 4 bases to trimming and J lost 1 base, with 7 bases between them. CDR3 length: 12 residues. Per germline, CDR1 SQVTM and CDR2 ANQGSEA. Written as DNA, the CDR3 is TGCAGCGTTGGGCTAGCCCAAGAGACCCAGTACTTC. Translating it yields CSVGLAQETQYF.

V is TRBV3-1 and J is TRBJ2-5; perhaps TRBD2 as D (5 bases). This CDR3 comprises 15 residues. Germline-derived CDR1 and CDR2 are LGHDT and YNNKEL (reference sequence). V dropped 1 base and J dropped 2 bases, with 11 bases sitting between them. CDR3: CASSQGNGGQETQYF. The CDR3 DNA is TGTGCCAGCAGCCAAGGAAATGGCGGGCAAGAGACCCAGTACTTC.

This clonotype showed up many times. This chain joins TRBV12-5 and TRBJ2-5, with D perhaps matching TRBD2 (6 bases). Germline CDR1 LGHNT, CDR2 FRNRAP. CDR3 length: 16 amino acids. Trimming stripped 2 bases from V and 5 bases from J, with 18 bases between. The CDR3 protein is CASGLPNVGGLETQYF. Here the CDR3 DNA reads TGTGCTAGTGGTTTGCCTAACGTTGGGGGGTTGGAGACCCAGTACTTC.